The clone carrying this T cell receptor beta chain has at least ten counts. This entry is derived from a study of T cell repertoires in cytomegalovirus infection. Study at large: Both CMV infection and a matching HLA type were indicated by public TCR beta signatures.

The CDR3 runs to 15 residues. J gave up 1 base and V 4 bases, and 5 bases lay outside the gene matches. TCRdb reprocessed the reads via MiXCR and lists one record per CDR3 protein. The table lists 560,000 or so distinct CDR3 sequences, approximately 16% of them singletons. This chain connects TRBV12-3 or TRBV12-4 to TRBJ1-1; 8 nucleotides line up with TRBD1. This sequence originates from a human donor in good health (CMV status not recorded). Some clones in this sample may be carry-over from other donors' samples. Material: CD8+ T cells from PBMCs. The CDR3 region is CASSWSGGANTEAFF. CDR3 nucleotide sequence: TGTGCCAGCAGTTGGTCAGGGGGCGCGAACACTGAAGCTTTCTTT.